These 30 T cell receptor beta chains were sequenced from one sample in a study of T-cell memory formation after mild COVID-19. MiXCR, run by TCRdb on the 5' RACE reads, gives a single entry per CDR3 protein. The table has roughly 170,000 distinct CDR3 sequences, about 18% seen once. Sequenced sample: PBMCs or a T cell subset sorted from them (not recorded which). Receptors originate from a man aged 18 to 30 who had mild COVID-19 (a few samples of this study predate the infection). Cell type and time point are not known.

This chain connects TRBV19 to TRBJ1-5; D gene uncertain. The germline V and J ends were trimmed by 9 bases and 0 bases, with 12 bases remaining between them. Germline loops: CDR1 LNHDA, CDR2 SQIVND (reference sequence). This CDR3 has 14 residues. The DNA of the CDR3 is TGTGCCAGCGCGGATTGGAGTAGCAATCAGCCCCAGCATTTT. Protein product: CASADWSSNQPQHF.

This clonotype has more than one count but fewer than ten. The CDR3 sequence: CASSLGRGGRGDQPQHF. The CDR3 coding sequence is TGTGCCAGCAGTTTAGGTCGAGGAGGGCGGGGGGATCAGCCCCAGCATTTT. The rearrangement uses TRBV12-3 or TRBV12-4 and TRBJ1-5; weak D call: TRBD1 (5 bases). The length of the CDR3 is 17 residues. With 1 base removed from V and 5 bases from J, the gap between germline ends came to 18 bases.

This clonotype was seen repeatedly, ten times or more. The chain carries TRBV5-5 and TRBJ1-2; 8 bases fit TRBD1. V trimming: 1 base; J trimming: 8 bases; junction bases outside the gene matches: 1. CDR3 size: 12 residues. Looked up from germline, CDR1 is SGHKS and CDR2 is YYEKEE (reference sequence). CDR3 loop: CASSLSGGGYTF. The DNA for the CDR3 is TGTGCCAGCAGCTTGTCAGGGGGCGGCTACACCTTC.

The chain links TRBV2 to TRBJ2-1; perhaps TRBD2 as D (5 bases). The CDR3 covers 11 residues. Germline CDR1 is SNHLY and CDR2 is FYNNEI. Trimming took 8 bases from V and 9 from J, leaving 11 bases between them. DNA for the CDR3: TGTGCCAGCCGGGTCCGGGGTGAGCAGTTCTTC. Residues: CASRVRGEQFF.

The chain joins TRBV6-1 to TRBJ1-1, with 10 bases that match TRBD1. Trimming cost V 6 bases and J 3 bases; bases outside gene matches: 4. CDR1 MNHNS and CDR2 SASEGT come from the germline V gene. The CDR3 length is 14 residues. The CDR3 sequence is CASRDRGLYTEAFF. CDR3 DNA sequence: TGTGCCAGCAGAGACAGGGGGCTATACACTGAAGCTTTCTTT.

This clonotype was detected ten times or more. Mismatch with germline at one junction end may stem from a read error. J is TRBJ2-7 and V is TRBV12-3 or TRBV12-4; 7 nucleotides line up with TRBD1. This CDR3 spans 13 amino acids. CDR3 in amino acids: CASSLGQSYEQYF. The CDR3 DNA sequence: TGCGCCAGCAGCTTGGGACAGAGCTACGAGCAGTACTTC.

This clonotype was found a few times. The chain joins TRBV20-1 to TRBJ2-1; 11 bases are shared with TRBD2. This CDR3 comprises 14 residues. The germline CDR1 and CDR2 sequences are DFQATT and SNEGSKA (reference sequence). The junction had 5 bases not matched to a gene; V was cut back by 6 bases and J by 4 bases. CDR3 DNA sequence: TGCAGTGCAGGGGGGACTAGCGGTTACAATGAGCAGTTCTTC. Translation: CSAGGTSGYNEQFF.

The V call is TRBV2, the J call TRBJ2-5, with a tentative D call TRBD1 (6 bases). Germline loops: CDR1 SNHLY, CDR2 FYNNEI. V was shortened by 2 bases and J by 5 bases, with 12 bases between the two germline ends. CDR3 length: 14 residues. In nucleotides, the CDR3 is TGTGCCAGCAGTGAACTCGCAGGGGCGGAGACCCAGTACTTC. Protein product: CASSELAGAETQYF. Looking up the rest from reference TRBV2 and TRBJ2-5 gives the full variable domain: EPEVTQTPSHQVTQMGQEVILRCVPISNHLYFYWYRQILGQKVEFLVSFYNNEISEKSEIFDDQFSVERPDGSNFTLKIRSTKLEDSAMYFCASSELAGAETQYFGPGTRLLVL.

V usage is TRBV30 and J usage is TRBJ2-2, with 7 nucleotides matching TRBD1. The CDR3 runs to 16 residues. CDR1 is GTSNPN and CDR2 is SVGIG in the germline V gene (reference sequence). J lost 1 base, V lost 2 bases, and 7 bases had no gene match. This CDR3 reads CAWSRPGTVNTGELFF. CDR3 DNA sequence: TGTGCCTGGAGTCGTCCCGGGACAGTGAACACCGGGGAGCTGTTTTTT.

This chain connects TRBV6-2 or TRBV6-3 to TRBJ1-2; D ambiguous. Trimming removed 5 bases from V and 4 bases from J, with 11 bases in between. CDR3 length: 13 amino acids. Per the germline V gene, CDR1 is MNHEY and CDR2 is SVGEGT. CDR3 protein: CASSPKYGYGYTF. For the CDR3, the DNA is TGTGCCAGCAGTCCCAAGTATGGCTATGGCTACACCTTC.

This clonotype was counted ten times or more. CDR3 sequence (DNA): TGCGCCAGCAGCCGTGCATACAAAGAGAACACTGAAGCTTTCTTT. This encodes CASSRAYKENTEAFF. V usage is TRBV5-1 and J usage is TRBJ1-1; D is uncertain. The length of the CDR3 is 15 residues. The germline V gene encodes CDR1 SGHRS and CDR2 YFSETQ. Trimming removed 4 bases from V and 1 base from J, with 14 bases in between.

The J gene is TRBJ1-1, the V gene TRBV20-1; D is possibly TRBD1 (5 bases). The CDR3 spans 11 residues. Germline CDR1 and CDR2: DFQATT and SNEGSKA (reference sequence). The V gene lost 0 bases and the J gene lost 8 bases, with 7 bases spanning the gap. CDR3: CSAREGPEAFF. The CDR3 nucleotides are TGCAGTGCTAGAGAGGGACCCGAAGCTTTCTTT.

This rearrangement joins TRBV6-5 to TRBJ1-2; weak D call: TRBD1 (6 bases). Trimming cost V 8 bases and J 1 base, with 11 bases left between them. This CDR3 has 13 residues. Germline V gene data show CDR1 as MNHEY and CDR2 as SVGAGI. CDR3 bases: TGTGCCAGCCGGACAGACCATAACTATGGCTACACCTTC. Translating gives CASRTDHNYGYTF.

This chain uses TRBV20-1 with TRBJ2-7; 9 bases are a match to TRBD2. V shed 3 bases, J shed 2 bases, and the junction held 5 bases outside the gene matches. This CDR3 is 14 amino acids long. Germline V gene lookup returns CDR1 DFQATT and CDR2 SNEGSKA (reference sequence). The CDR3 loop reads CSASISGGAYEQYF. DNA of the CDR3: TGCAGTGCTAGTATTAGCGGGGGAGCCTACGAGCAGTACTTC.

This clonotype was counted only a few times. This chain's CDR3 is CASSSSGYRNSPLHF. Here the CDR3 DNA reads TGCGCCAGCAGTAGTTCAGGGTACCGGAATTCACCCCTCCACTTT. The rearrangement joins TRBV5-1 to TRBJ1-6, with D tentatively TRBD1 (5 bases). Germline assignment: CDR1 SGHRS and CDR2 YFSETQ. This CDR3 contains 15 residues. Trimming shortened V by 5 bases and J by 7 bases, and 16 bases separated the two germline ends.

This clonotype has just a few counts. The chain links TRBV20-1 to TRBJ2-5, with D tentatively TRBD2 (6 bases). The V gene lost 6 bases and the J gene lost 3 bases, with 14 bases spanning the gap. Germline lookup yields CDR1 DFQATT and CDR2 SNEGSKA (reference sequence). The CDR3 contains 13 residues. CDR3 sequence: CSARDFPKETQYF. The CDR3 nucleotides read TGCAGTGCCAGGGACTTTCCAAAAGAGACCCAGTACTTC.

This clonotype was seen only a few times. V gene TRBV7-2 combines with J gene TRBJ2-3; 12 bases agree with TRBD2. Germline loops: CDR1 SGHTA, CDR2 FQGNSA. The CDR3 covers 15 residues. J was trimmed by 5 bases and V by 5 bases; bases with no gene match: 5. CDR3 DNA: TGTGCCAGCAGCCAGTCTAGCGGGGGGGAAGATACGCAGTATTTT. This sequence encodes CASSQSSGGEDTQYF.

In its sample, this clonotype was seen a few times. The CDR3 DNA reads TGTGCCAGCAGTACTGGCCCACCTTTCCCAGGGGGCAGGGACACTGAAGCTTTCTTT. Its translation is CASSTGPPFPGGRDTEAFF. The gene calls are TRBV6-5 and TRBJ1-1; the match to TRBD1 covers 8 bases. There are 19 residues in the CDR3. CDR1 is MNHEY and CDR2 is SVGAGI in the germline V gene. After removal of 5 bases from V and 3 bases from J, the junction contained 20 bases not matched to a gene.

This chain uses TRBV20-1 with TRBJ1-5; D perhaps matches TRBD1 (6 bases). CDR3 size: 15 residues. Germline values: CDR1 DFQATT, CDR2 SNEGSKA (reference sequence). The V gene lost 5 bases and the J gene lost 1 base, with 15 bases spanning the gap. DNA for the CDR3: TGCAGTGCTCCCCGGGGCCAGGGGAGCAATCAGCCCCAGCATTTT. Translation: CSAPRGQGSNQPQHF.

V gene TRBV28 combines with J gene TRBJ2-2; 12 positions match TRBD1. Looked up from germline, CDR1 is MDHEN and CDR2 is SYDVKM. J gave up 4 bases and V 10 bases, and 7 bases lay outside the gene matches. This CDR3 comprises 15 residues. CDR3 DNA: TGTGCCACCTCCGGGACAGGGGGCCCCACCGGGGAGCTGTTTTTT. The encoded protein is CATSGTGGPTGELFF.

This clonotype turned up a few times. The chain carries TRBV19 and TRBJ1-5; tentatively, D is TRBD1 (5 bases). The V and J ends lost 8 bases and 0 bases respectively, with 14 bases between them. There are 15 residues in the CDR3. Germline CDR1 and CDR2: LNHDA and SQIVND (reference sequence). The CDR3 reads CASQRGGNSNQPQHF. The CDR3 DNA reads as TGTGCCAGTCAAAGGGGTGGGAATAGCAATCAGCCCCAGCATTTT.

The chain combines TRBV6-1 with TRBJ1-2, with TRBD1 identical over 10 bases. The V segment lost 6 bases and the J segment 8 bases; nucleotides outside the gene matches: 6. Germline CDR1 and CDR2: MNHNS and SASEGT. CDR3 length equals 13 residues. Here the CDR3 reads CASSGTGDGGYTF. The DNA for the CDR3 is TGTGCCAGCAGCGGGACAGGGGACGGAGGCTACACCTTC.

V usage is TRBV10-3 and J usage is TRBJ2-7, with D possibly matching TRBD1 (5 bases). This CDR3 spans 11 amino acids. Germline CDR1 is ENHRY and CDR2 is SYGVKD. Trimming shortened V by 8 bases and J by 6 bases, and 11 bases separated the two germline ends. The CDR3 spells CAIAQGREQYF. In nucleotides, the CDR3 is TGTGCCATCGCCCAGGGCCGCGAGCAGTACTTC.

The chain couples TRBV7-9 to TRBJ1-5; 7 bases are a match to TRBD1. The V gene's germline CDR1 is SEHNR and CDR2 FQNEAQ (reference sequence). Losses at the gene ends were 5 bases for V and 4 bases for J; bases not matched to a gene: 5. The CDR3 is 14 residues long. CDR3 residues: CASSRGTANQPQHF. The CDR3 DNA is TGTGCCAGCAGCCGCGGGACAGCAAATCAGCCCCAGCATTTT.

This clonotype was observed at least ten times. This chain joins TRBV5-8 and TRBJ2-3; 8 bases line up with TRBD1. This CDR3 region has 15 residues. J gave up 3 bases and V 4 bases, and 7 bases lay outside the gene matches. Germline CDR1 reads SGHTS; CDR2 reads YDEGEE. CDR3 coding DNA: TGTGCCAGCAGCCACGGACAGGGAGGAACAGATACGCAGTATTTT. Its translation: CASSHGQGGTDTQYF. The full variable domain, with the rest looked up from reference TRBV5-8 and TRBJ2-3, is EAGVTQSPTHLIKTRGQQATLRCSPISGHTSVYWYQQALGLGLQFLLWYDEGEERNRGNFPPRFSGRQFPNYSSELNVNALELEDSALYLCASSHGQGGTDTQYFGPGTRLTVL.

This clonotype was detected only a few times. The CDR3 coding sequence is TGTGCCATCAGTTTTAGCGGGGAGGCAGATACGCAGTATTTT. Translation: CAISFSGEADTQYF. This chain connects TRBV10-3 to TRBJ2-3; 8 bases agree with TRBD2. V was clipped by 5 bases and J by 4 bases; unmatched bases: 5. CDR3 length: 14 residues. Per the germline V gene, CDR1 is ENHRY and CDR2 is SYGVKD.

Many counts were recorded for this clonotype. The rearrangement links TRBV18 to TRBJ2-3, with D uncertain. V was trimmed by 3 bases and J by 5 bases, leaving 6 bases between them. CDR3 length equals 12 residues. CDR1 is KGHSH and CDR2 is LQKENI in the germline V gene. CDR3 amino acids: CASSPLLDTQYF. The CDR3 DNA sequence: TGTGCCAGCTCACCTCTACTAGATACGCAGTATTTT.

This clonotype was counted only a few times. The V call is TRBV28, the J call TRBJ1-2; 7 nucleotides align to TRBD1. There are 14 residues in the CDR3. Germline V CDR1 and CDR2: MDHEN, SYDVKM. V shed 5 bases, J shed 7 bases, and the junction held 10 bases outside the gene matches. The CDR3 spells CASSVGTAPSGYTF. CDR3 nucleotide sequence: TGTGCCAGCAGTGTCGGGACAGCTCCTTCTGGCTACACCTTC.

The chain has TRBV20-1 and TRBJ2-3, with 8 bases aligning to TRBD1. Germline V CDR1 and CDR2: DFQATT, SNEGSKA (reference sequence). V lost 5 bases and J lost 5; bases outside the gene matches: 9. The CDR3 is 14 amino acids. The chain's CDR3 is CSAPDRVSQDTQYF. The CDR3 nucleotides are TGCAGTGCTCCGGACAGGGTCTCACAAGATACGCAGTATTTT.

V gene TRBV24-1 combines with J gene TRBJ2-2; 7 bases are shared with TRBD1. V gave up 12 bases and J gave up 4 bases; unmatched junction bases: 1. The CDR3 has 11 amino acids. Looked up from germline, CDR1 is KGHDR and CDR2 is SFDVKD. The CDR3 region has the DNA TGTGCCGCAGGGGGCACCGGGGAGCTGTTTTTT. This gives the protein CAAGGTGELFF.